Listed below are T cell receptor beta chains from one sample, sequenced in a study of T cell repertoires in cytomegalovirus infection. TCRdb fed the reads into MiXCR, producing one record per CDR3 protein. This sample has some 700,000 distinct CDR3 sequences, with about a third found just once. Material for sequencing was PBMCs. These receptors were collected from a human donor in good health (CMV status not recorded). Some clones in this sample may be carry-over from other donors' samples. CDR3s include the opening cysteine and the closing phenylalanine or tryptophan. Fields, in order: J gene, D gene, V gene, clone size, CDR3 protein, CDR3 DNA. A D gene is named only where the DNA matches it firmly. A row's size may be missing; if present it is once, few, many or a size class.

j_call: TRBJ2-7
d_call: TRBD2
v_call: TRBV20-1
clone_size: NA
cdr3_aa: CSARTGLAGEQYF
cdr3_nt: TGCAGTGCTAGGACGGGACTAGCGGGCGAGCAGTACTTC

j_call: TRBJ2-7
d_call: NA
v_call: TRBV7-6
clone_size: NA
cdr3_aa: CASSSTPDGYYEQYF
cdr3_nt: TGTGCCAGCAGCTCTACACCGGACGGATACTACGAGCAGTACTTC

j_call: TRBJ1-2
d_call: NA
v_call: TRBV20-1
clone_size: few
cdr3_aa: CSARGQVPVYGYTF
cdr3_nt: TGCAGTGCTAGAGGCCAAGTCCCGGTCTATGGCTACACCTTC

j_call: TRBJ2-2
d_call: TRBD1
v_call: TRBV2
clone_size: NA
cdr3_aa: CASSNRQDRDPGELFF
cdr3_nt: TGTGCCAGCAGTAACCGTCAGGACAGGGATCCCGGGGAGCTGTTTTTT

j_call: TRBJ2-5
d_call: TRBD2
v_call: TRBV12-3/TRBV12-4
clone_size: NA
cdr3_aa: CASSLALAGVETQYF
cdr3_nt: TGTGCCAGCAGTTTGGCGCTAGCGGGAGTGGAGACCCAGTACTTC

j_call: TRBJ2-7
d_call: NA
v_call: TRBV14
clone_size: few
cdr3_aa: CASSQSGNLPAYEQYF
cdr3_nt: TGTGCCAGCAGCCAATCAGGAAACCTACCGGCCTACGAGCAGTACTTC

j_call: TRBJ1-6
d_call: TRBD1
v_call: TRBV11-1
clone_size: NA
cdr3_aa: CASSRGQDNSPLHF
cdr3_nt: TGTGCCAGCAGCCGGGGACAGGATAATTCACCCCTCCACTTT

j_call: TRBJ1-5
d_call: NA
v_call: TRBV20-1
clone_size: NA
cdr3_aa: CSVATSGRGQPQHF
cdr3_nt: TGCAGTGTTGCGACGTCCGGTCGGGGTCAGCCCCAGCATTTT

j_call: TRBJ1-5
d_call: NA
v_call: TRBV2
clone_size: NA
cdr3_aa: CASRPLRGNQPQHF
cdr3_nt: TGTGCCAGCAGGCCCTTGAGGGGCAATCAGCCCCAGCATTTT

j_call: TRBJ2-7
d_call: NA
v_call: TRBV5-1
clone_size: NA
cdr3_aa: CASSLARGGGEQYF
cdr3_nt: TGCGCCAGCAGCTTGGCCCGAGGAGGGGGGGAGCAGTACTTC

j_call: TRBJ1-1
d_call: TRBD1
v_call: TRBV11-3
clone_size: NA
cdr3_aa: CASSSASWDRVSEAFF
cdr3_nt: TGTGCCAGCAGCTCCGCATCCTGGGACAGGGTGTCGGAAGCTTTCTTT

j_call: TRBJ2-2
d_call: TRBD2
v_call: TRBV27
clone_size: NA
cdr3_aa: CASSSRLAGGPLTGELFF
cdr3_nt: TGTGCCAGCAGTTCAAGACTAGCGGGAGGGCCTTTGACCGGGGAGCTGTTTTTT

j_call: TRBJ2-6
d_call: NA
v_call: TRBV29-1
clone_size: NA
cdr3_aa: CSVAPQESGANVLTF
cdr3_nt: TGCAGCGTTGCCCCGCAGGAATCCGGGGCCAACGTCCTGACTTTC

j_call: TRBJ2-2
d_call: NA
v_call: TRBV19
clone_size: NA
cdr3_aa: CASSTPVVGGTGELFF
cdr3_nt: TGTGCCAGTAGTACCCCCGTGGTGGGGGGCACCGGGGAGCTGTTTTTT

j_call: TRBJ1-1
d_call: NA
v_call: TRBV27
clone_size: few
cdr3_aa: CASSLPGRFDSTEAFF
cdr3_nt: TGTGCCAGCAGTTTGCCAGGGAGGTTTGACAGCACTGAAGCTTTCTTT

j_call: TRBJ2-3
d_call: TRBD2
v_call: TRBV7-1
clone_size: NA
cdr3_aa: CASSSLAGLEFTQYF
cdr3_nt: TGTGCCAGCAGCTCACTAGCGGGACTGGAATTTACGCAGTATTTT

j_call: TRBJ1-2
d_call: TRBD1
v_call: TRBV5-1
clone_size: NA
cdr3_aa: CASSGGQKDYGYTF
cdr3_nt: TGCGCCAGCAGCGGGGGACAGAAGGACTATGGCTACACCTTC